The present TCR beta chain was sequenced within a study of cytomegalovirus exposure and HLA in healthy donors. The V segment lost 5 bases and the J segment 5 bases; nucleotides outside the gene matches: 3. Germline-derived CDR1 and CDR2 are MRHNA and SNTAGT. CDR3 size: 14 residues. About this clone: No antigen is known for it.

Whole-study results and caveats: TCR beta V- and J-gene trimming was later associated with a missense DCLRE1C variant. Researchers had no immune exposure information except CMV serostatus available.

This PCR relied on a set of 60 Vbeta primers and 13 Jbeta primers. TCRdb's copy holds only in-frame clones and misses some; the assay was immunoSEQ multiplex PCR. The table shows 200,000 or so clones, with less than 90% occurring only once. The sequenced sample consisted of PBMCs. This clonotype originated in a boy aged 10-17 years in good health and CMV-seronegative. The chain links TRBV6-4 to TRBJ2-7; 13 bases match TRBD2. For the CDR3, the DNA is TGTGCCAGCAGTTTAACTAGCGGGGGGGACGAGCAGTACTTC. The encoded protein is CASSLTSGGDEQYF.